This TCR beta chain was documented in a study of blood T cells in healthy people across ages. This clonotype was seen more than once but under ten times. Its antigen is as yet unknown. PCR was performed a second time for roughly 6 to 12 cycles using a sample-barcoded 5' primer and a J-beta primer mix. TCRdb recomputed calls from the 5' RACE reads with MiXCR, one row per CDR3 protein. The profile shows over 1,500,000 distinct CDR3 sequences, 49% of them singletons. The CDR3 has 16 residues. The germline V and J ends were trimmed by 4 bases and 3 bases, with 17 bases remaining between them. Per the germline V gene, CDR1 is LGHNA and CDR2 is YSLEER. Findings and limits, study-wide: Among long-lived donors, naive CD4+ cells were more numerous and diversity higher than in aged donors.

The J gene is TRBJ2-3, the V gene TRBV4-3; a weak D match, TRBD1 (5 bases). The sample was blood. The source of this sequence is a woman between 35 and 50 years old in good health. The CDR3: CASSPEVRVSTDTQYF. CDR3 sequence (DNA): TGCGCCAGCAGCCCCGAAGTCAGGGTTAGTACAGATACGCAGTATTTT.